This T cell receptor beta chain was obtained from a study of tissue T cells after allogeneic stem cell transplantation. The germline gives CDR1 SGHNT, CDR2 YYREEE (reference sequence). There are 14 residues in the CDR3. Trimming shortened V by 0 bases and J by 6 bases, and 13 bases separated the two germline ends. This clone was picked up one time. Sequencing was performed with immunoSEQ multiplex PCR; in TCRdb, only in-frame clones are kept and a portion is missing. This table holds approximately 4,000 clones, 65% to 75% found once. Retrospectively chosen non-transplant comparators had other cancers and at least five gastrointestinal samples, without known gastrointestinal disease.

The TCR was taken from a woman aged 18 to 50 with breast cancer. The chain recombines TRBV5-4 with TRBJ2-7, with D possibly being TRBD2 (5 bases). Sequencing was performed on left colon tissue, taken at autopsy. The CDR3, as DNA: TGTGCCAGCAGCTTGGGCGAGGGCCTGGGCGAGCAGTACTTC. Translated, it gives CASSLGEGLGEQYF.